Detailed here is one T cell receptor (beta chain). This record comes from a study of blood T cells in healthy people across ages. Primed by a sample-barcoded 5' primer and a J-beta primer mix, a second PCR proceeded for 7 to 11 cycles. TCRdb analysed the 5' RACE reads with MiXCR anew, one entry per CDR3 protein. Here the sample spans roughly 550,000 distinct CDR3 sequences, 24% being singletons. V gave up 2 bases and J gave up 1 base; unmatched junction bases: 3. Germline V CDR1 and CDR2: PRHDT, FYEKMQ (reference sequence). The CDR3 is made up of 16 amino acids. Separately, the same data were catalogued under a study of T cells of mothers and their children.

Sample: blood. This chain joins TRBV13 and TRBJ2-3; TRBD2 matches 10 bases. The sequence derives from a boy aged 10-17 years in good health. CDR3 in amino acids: CASSLIGLAGTDTQYF. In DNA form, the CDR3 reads TGTGCCAGCAGCTTAATAGGACTAGCGGGCACAGATACGCAGTATTTT.